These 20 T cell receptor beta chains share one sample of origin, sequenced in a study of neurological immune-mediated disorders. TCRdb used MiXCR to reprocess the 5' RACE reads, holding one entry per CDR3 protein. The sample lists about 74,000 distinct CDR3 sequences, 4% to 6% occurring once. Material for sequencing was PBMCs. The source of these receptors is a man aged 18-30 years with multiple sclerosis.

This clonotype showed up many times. As DNA, the CDR3 is TGTGCCAGCAGTGAATCGCCCGTGGGCTACACCTTC. Its protein product is CASSESPVGYTF. The gene calls are TRBV25-1 and TRBJ1-2; unclear D gene. The CDR3 consists of 12 residues. CDR1 MGHDK and CDR2 SYGVNS come from the germline V gene. V was cut by 1 base and J by 8 bases, with 8 bases left in between.

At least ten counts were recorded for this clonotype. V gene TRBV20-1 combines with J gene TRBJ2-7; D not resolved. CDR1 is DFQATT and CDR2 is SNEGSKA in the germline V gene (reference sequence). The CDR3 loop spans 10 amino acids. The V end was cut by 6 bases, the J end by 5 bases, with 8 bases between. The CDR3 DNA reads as TGCAGTGCCCGTAAGGACGAGCAGTACTTC. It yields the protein CSARKDEQYF.

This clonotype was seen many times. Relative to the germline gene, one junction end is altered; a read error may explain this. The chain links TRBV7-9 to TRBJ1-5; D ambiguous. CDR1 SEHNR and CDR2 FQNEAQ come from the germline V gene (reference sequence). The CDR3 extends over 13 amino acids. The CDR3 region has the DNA TGTGCCAGCAGCTTATATCTCAATCAGCCCCAGAATTTT. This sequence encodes CASSLYLNQPQNF.

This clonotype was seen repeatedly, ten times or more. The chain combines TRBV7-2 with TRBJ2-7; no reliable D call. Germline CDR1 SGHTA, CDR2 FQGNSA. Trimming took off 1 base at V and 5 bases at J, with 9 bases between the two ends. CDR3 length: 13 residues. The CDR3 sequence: CASSLDPWDEQYF. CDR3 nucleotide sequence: TGTGCCAGCAGCTTAGACCCCTGGGACGAGCAGTACTTC.

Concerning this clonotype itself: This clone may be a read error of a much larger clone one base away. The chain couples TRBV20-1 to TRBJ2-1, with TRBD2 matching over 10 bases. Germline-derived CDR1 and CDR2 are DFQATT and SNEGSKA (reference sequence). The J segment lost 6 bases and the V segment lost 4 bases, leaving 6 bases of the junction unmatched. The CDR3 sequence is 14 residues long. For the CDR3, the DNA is TGCAGTGCTAATAGCGGGGGGACCTCCAATGAGCAGTTCTTC. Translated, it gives CSANSGGTSNEQFF.

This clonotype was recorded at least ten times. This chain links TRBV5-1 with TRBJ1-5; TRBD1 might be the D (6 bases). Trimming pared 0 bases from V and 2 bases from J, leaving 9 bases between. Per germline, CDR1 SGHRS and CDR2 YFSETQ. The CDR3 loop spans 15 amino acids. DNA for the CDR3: TGCGCCAGCAGCTTGGGGGGGGCTGGCAATCAGCCCCAGCATTTT. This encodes CASSLGGAGNQPQHF.

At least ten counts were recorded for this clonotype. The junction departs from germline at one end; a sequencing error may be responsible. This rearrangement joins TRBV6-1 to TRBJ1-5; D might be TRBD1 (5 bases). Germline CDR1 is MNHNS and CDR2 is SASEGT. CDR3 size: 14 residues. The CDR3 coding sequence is TGTGCCAGCAAACCCGGGACTCCCGGTCAGCCCCAGAATTTT. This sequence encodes CASKPGTPGQPQNF.

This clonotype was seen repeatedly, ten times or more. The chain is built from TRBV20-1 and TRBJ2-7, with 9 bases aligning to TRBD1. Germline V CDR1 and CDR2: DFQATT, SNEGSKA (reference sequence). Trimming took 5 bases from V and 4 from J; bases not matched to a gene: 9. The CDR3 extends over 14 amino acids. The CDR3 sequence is CSAGPTGGIYEQYF. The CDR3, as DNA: TGCAGTGCTGGACCGACAGGGGGAATATACGAGCAGTACTTC.

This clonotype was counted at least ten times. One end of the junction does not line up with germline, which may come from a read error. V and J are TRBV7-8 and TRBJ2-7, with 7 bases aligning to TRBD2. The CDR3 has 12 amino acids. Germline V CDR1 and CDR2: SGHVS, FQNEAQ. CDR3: CASSLGGGTVDF. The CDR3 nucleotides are TGTGCCAGCAGCTTAGGGGGGGGAACTGTGGACTTC.

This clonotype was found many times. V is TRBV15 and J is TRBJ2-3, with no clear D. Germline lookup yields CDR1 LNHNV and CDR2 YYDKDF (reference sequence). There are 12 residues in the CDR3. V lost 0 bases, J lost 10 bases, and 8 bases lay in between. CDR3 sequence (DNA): TGTGCCACCAGCAGAGATTGGCTGTCGCAGTATTTT. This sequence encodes CATSRDWLSQYF.

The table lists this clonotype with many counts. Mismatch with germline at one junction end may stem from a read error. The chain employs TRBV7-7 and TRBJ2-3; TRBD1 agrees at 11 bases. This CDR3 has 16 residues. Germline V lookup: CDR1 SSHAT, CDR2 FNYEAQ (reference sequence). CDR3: CASSLRTGGGPDTQYF. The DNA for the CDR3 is TGTGCTAGCAGCCTACGGACAGGGGGCGGCCCAGATACGCAGTATTTT.

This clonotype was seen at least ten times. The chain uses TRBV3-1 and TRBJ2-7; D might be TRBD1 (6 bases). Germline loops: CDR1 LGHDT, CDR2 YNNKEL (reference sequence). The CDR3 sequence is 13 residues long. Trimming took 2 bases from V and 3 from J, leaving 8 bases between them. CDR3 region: CASSQLRGYEQYF. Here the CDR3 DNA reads TGTGCCAGCAGCCAACTCAGGGGCTACGAGCAGTACTTC.

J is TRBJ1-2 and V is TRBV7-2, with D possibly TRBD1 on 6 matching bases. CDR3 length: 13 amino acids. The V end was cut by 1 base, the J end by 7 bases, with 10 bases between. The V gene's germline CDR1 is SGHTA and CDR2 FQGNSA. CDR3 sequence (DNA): TGTGCCAGCAGCTTAGTGGGGGCGAGTGGCTACACCTTC. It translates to CASSLVGASGYTF.

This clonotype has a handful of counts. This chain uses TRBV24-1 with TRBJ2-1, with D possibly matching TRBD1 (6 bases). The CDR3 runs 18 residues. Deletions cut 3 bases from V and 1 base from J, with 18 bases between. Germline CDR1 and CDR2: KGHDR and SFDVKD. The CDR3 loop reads CATSDQESGQRSYNEQFF. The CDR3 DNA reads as TGTGCCACCAGTGATCAGGAATCAGGACAGAGATCCTACAATGAGCAGTTCTTC.

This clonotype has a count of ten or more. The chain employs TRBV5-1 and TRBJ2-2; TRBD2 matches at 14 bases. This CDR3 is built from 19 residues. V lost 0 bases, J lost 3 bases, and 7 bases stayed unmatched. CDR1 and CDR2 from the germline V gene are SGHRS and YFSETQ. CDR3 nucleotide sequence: TGCGCCAGCAGCTTGGAGGGACTAGCGGGAGTGATCGACACCGGGGAGCTGTTTTTT. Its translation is CASSLEGLAGVIDTGELFF.

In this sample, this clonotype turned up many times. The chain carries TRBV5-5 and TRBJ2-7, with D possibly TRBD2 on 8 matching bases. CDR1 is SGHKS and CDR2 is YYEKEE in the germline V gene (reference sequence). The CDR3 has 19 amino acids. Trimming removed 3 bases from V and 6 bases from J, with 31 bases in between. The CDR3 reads CASSWAPSGQLSGSGEQYF. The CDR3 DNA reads TGTGCCAGCAGCTGGGCTCCTTCGGGACAGCTGAGCGGGAGCGGCGAGCAGTACTTC.

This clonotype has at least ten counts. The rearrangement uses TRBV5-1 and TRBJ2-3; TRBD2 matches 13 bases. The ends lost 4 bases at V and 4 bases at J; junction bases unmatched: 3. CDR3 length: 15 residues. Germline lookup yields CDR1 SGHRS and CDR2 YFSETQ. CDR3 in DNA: TGCGCCAGCAGCCTACTAGCGGGGGGGCCAGATACGCAGTATTTT. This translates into CASSLLAGGPDTQYF.

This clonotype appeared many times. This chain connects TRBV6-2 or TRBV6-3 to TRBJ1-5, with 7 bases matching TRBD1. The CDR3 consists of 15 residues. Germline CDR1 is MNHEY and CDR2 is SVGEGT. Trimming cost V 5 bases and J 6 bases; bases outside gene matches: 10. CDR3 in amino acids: CASSRRTGPGQPQHF. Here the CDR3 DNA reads TGTGCCAGCAGTCGGAGGACAGGTCCTGGTCAGCCCCAGCATTTT.

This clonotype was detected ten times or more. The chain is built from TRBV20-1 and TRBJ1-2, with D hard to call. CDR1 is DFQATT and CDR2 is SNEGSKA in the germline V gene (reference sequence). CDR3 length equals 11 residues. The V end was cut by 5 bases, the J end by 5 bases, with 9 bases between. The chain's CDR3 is CSALRAYGYTF. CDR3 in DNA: TGCAGTGCTCTAAGGGCGTATGGCTACACCTTC.

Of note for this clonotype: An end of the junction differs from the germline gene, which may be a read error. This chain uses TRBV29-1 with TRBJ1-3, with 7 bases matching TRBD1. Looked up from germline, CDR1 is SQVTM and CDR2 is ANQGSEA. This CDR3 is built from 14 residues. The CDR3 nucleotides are TGCAGCGTGGAGACAGGGATCGCTGGAAAAACCATATATTTT. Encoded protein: CSVETGIAGKTIYF.